This T cell receptor (beta chain) originates from a study of regulatory T cells in long-lasting Graves disease. Study-wide context: Prior antithyroid drug treatment in newly diagnosed Graves' patients lasted under 3 months.

This clonotype was seen many times. The CDR3 spans 15 residues. Germline values: CDR1 SNHLY, CDR2 FYNNEI. With 4 bases clipped from V and 0 bases from J, the junction kept 2 bases outside the gene matches. For TCR beta, libraries came from iRepertoire HTBI primers and Arm-PCR of CDR3 regions. MiXCR was run by TCRdb on the multiplex PCR reads, yielding one entry per CDR3 protein. Counted here are about 320,000 distinct CDR3 sequences, under 20% occurring once; the ten biggest clones make up roughly 35%. The time point here: newly diagnosed GD, antithyroid drugs for less than 3 months. The TCR library was prepared using RNA isolated from PBMCs. Patients of an endocrinology department in Xi'an, China, were included.

The TCR was taken from a female donor with Graves disease. The source was peripheral blood mononuclear cells (PBMCs), collected at new diagnosis, from a patient treated with antithyroid drugs. The chain couples TRBV2 to TRBJ2-2; 7 bases align to TRBD2. The CDR3 coding sequence is TGTGCCAGCAGTGTTCTAGCGGCGAACACCGGGGAGCTGTTTTTT. It translates to CASSVLAANTGELFF.